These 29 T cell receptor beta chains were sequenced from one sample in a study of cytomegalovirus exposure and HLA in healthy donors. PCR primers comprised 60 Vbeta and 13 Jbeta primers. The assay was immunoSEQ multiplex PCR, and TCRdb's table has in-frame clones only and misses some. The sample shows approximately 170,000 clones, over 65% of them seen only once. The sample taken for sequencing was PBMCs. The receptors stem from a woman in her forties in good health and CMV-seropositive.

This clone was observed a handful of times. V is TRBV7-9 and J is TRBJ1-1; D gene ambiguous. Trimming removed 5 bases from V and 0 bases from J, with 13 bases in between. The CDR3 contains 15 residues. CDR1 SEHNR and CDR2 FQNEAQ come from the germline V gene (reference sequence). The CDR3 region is CASSLPTTLNTEAFF. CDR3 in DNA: TGTGCCAGCAGCCTCCCTACCACCCTGAACACTGAAGCTTTCTTT.

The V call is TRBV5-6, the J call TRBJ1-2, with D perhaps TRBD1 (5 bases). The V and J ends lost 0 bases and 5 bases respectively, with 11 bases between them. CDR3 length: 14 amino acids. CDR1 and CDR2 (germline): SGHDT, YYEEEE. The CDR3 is CASSLGQGEYGYTF. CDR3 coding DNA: TGTGCCAGCAGCTTGGGGCAGGGTGAATATGGCTACACCTTC. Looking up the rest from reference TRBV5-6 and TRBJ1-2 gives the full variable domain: DAGVTQSPTHLIKTRGQQVTLRCSPKSGHDTVSWYQQALGQGPQFIFQYYEEEERQRGNFPDRFSGHQFPNYSSELNVNALLLGDSALYLCASSLGQGEYGYTFGSGTRLTVV.

For the CDR3, the DNA is TGTGCCAGCTGCGAACTAGCGGGAGCTGTAACAGATACGCAGTATTTT. This encodes CASCELAGAVTDTQYF. This chain links TRBV18 with TRBJ2-3; TRBD2 agrees at 11 bases. Germline V lookup: CDR1 KGHSH, CDR2 LQKENI. V was pared by 7 bases and J by 3 bases, with 9 bases of the junction left unmatched. This CDR3 contains 16 residues.

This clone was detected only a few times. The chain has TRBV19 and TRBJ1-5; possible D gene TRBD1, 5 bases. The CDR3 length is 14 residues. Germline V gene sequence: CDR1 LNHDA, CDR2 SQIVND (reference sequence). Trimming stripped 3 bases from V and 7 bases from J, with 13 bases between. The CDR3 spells CASSMGGEGQPQHF. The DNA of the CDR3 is TGTGCCAGTAGTATGGGGGGAGAGGGGCAGCCCCAGCATTTT.

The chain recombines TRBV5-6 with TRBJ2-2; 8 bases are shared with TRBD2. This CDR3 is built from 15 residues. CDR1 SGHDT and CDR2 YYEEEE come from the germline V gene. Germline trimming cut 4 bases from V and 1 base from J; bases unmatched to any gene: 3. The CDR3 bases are TGTGCCAGCAGCCCCCGGGGGGGGAACACCGGGGAGCTGTTTTTT. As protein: CASSPRGGNTGELFF.

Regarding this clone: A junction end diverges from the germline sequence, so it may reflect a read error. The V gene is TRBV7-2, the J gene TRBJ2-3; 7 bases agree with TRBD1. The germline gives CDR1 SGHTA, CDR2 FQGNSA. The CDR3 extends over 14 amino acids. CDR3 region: CASSLGGSRDTQYF. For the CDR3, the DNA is TGTGCCAGCAGCCTAGGGGGCAGCAGAGATACGCAGTATTTT.

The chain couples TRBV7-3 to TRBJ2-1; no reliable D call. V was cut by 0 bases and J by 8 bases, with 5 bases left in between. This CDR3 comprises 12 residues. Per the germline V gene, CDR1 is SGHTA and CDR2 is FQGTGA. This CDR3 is CASSLTPDEQFF. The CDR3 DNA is TGTGCCAGCAGCTTAACTCCGGATGAGCAGTTCTTC.

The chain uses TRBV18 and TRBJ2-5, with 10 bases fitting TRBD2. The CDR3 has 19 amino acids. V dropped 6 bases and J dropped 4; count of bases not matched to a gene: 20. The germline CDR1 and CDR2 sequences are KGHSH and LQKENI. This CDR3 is CASSPIEASGGSGRETQYF. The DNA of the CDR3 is TGTGCCAGCTCCCCGATAGAGGCTAGCGGGGGCTCCGGCCGAGAGACCCAGTACTTC.

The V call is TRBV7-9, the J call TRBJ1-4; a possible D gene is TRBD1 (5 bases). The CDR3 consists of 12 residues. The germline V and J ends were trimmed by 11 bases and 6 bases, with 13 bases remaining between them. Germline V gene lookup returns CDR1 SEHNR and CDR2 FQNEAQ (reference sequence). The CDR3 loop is CAVEGRDEKLFF. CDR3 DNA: TGTGCCGTGGAGGGGAGGGATGAAAAACTGTTTTTT.

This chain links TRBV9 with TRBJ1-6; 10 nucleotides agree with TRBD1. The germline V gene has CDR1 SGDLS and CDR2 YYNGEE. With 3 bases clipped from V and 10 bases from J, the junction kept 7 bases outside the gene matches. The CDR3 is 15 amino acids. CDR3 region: CASSDSGQGRSPLHF. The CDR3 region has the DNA TGTGCCAGCAGCGACTCGGGACAGGGGAGATCACCCCTCCACTTT.

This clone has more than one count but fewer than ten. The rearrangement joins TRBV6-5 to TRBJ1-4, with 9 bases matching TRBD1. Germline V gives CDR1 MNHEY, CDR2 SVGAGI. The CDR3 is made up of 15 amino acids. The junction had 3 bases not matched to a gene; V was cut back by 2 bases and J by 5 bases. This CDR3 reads CASSYRQGENEKLFF. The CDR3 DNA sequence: TGTGCCAGCAGTTACCGACAGGGGGAAAATGAAAAACTGTTTTTT.

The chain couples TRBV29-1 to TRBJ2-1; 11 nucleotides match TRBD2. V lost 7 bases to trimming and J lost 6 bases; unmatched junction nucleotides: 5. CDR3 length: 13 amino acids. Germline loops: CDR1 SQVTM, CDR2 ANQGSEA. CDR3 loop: CSATSGSTNEQFF. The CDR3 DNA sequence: TGCAGCGCAACTAGCGGGAGTACCAATGAGCAGTTCTTC.

The CDR3, as DNA: TGTGCCAGCAGCCCAACCAGGACAGATACGCAGTATTTT. Its protein product is CASSPTRTDTQYF. J is TRBJ2-3 and V is TRBV7-3, with no clear D. Trimming shortened V by 5 bases and J by 3 bases, and 9 bases separated the two germline ends. Germline V gene lookup returns CDR1 SGHTA and CDR2 FQGTGA. The CDR3 contains 13 residues. The complete variable domain, with remaining parts taken from reference TRBV7-3 and TRBJ2-3, reads GAGVSQTPSNKVTEKGKYVELRCDPISGHTALYWYRQSLGQGPEFLIYFQGTGAADDSGLPNDRFFAVRPEGSVSTLKIQRTERGDSAVYLCASSPTRTDTQYFGPGTRLTVL.

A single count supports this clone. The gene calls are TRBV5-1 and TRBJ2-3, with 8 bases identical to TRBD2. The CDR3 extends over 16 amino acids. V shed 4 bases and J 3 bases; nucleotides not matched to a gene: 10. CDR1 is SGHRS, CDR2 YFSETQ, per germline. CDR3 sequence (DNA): TGCGCCAGCAGCCTAGGACTAGCAGGGGCAACAGATACGCAGTATTTT. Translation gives CASSLGLAGATDTQYF.

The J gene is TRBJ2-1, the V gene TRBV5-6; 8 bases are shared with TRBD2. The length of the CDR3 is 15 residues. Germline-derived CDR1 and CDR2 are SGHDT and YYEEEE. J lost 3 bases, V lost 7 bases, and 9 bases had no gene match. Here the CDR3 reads CASLNGGANYNEQFF. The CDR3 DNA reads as TGTGCCAGCCTGAACGGGGGGGCTAACTACAATGAGCAGTTCTTC.

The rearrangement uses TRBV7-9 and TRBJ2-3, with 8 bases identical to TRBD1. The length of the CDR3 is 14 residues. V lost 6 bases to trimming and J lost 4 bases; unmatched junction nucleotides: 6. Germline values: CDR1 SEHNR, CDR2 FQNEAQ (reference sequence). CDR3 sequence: CASRFPTGADTQYF. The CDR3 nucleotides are TGTGCCAGCAGGTTCCCGACAGGGGCAGATACGCAGTATTTT.

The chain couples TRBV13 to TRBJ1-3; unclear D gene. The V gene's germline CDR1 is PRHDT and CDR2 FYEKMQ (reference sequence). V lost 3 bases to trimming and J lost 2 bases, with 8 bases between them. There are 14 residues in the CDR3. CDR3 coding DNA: TGTGCCAGCAGCTTGAGGTGGGCTGGAAACACCATATATTTT. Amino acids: CASSLRWAGNTIYF.

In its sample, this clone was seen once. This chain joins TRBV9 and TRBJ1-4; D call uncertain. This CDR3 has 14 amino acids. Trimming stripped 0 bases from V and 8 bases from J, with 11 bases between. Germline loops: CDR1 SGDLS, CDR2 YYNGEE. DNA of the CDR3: TGTGCCAGCAGCGTAGGAGAGTCACCGGAAAAACTGTTTTTT. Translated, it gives CASSVGESPEKLFF.

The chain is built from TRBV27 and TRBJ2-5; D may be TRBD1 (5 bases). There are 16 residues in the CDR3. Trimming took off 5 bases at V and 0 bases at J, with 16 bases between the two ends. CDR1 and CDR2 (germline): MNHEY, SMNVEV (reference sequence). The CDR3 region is CASSTSTARDQETQYF. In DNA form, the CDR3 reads TGTGCCAGCAGTACCTCGACAGCACGCGACCAAGAGACCCAGTACTTC.

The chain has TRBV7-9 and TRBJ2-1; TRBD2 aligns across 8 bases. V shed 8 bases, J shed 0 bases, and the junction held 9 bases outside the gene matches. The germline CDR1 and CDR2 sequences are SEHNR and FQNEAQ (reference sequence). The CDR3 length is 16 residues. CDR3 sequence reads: CASRTPSGSSYNEQFF. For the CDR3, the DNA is TGTGCCAGCCGAACACCCAGCGGGAGCTCCTACAATGAGCAGTTCTTC.

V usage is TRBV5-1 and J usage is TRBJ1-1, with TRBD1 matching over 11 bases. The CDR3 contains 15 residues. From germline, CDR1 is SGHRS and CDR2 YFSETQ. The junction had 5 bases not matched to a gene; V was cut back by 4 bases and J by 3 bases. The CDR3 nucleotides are TGCGCCAGCAGCCCGGGACAGGGGGAAGACACTGAAGCTTTCTTT. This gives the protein CASSPGQGEDTEAFF.

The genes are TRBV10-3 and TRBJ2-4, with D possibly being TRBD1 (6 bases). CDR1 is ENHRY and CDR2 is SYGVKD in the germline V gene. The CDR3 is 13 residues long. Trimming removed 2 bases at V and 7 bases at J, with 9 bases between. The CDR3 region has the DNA TGTGCCATCAGTGAGGGGGGCGGGAACATTCAGTACTTC. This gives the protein CAISEGGGNIQYF.

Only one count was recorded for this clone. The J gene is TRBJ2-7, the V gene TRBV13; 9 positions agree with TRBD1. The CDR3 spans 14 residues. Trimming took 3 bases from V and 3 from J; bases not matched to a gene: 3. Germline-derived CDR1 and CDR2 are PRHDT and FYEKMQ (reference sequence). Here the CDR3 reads CASSLDRGSYEQYF. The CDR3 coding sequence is TGTGCCAGCAGCTTGGACAGGGGTAGCTACGAGCAGTACTTC.

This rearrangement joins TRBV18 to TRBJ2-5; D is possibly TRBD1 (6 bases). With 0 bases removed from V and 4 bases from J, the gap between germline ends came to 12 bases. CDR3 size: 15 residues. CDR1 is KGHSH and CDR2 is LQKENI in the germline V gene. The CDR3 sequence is CASSPPAGVGETQYF. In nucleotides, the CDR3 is TGTGCCAGCTCACCACCGGCAGGGGTCGGAGAGACCCAGTACTTC.

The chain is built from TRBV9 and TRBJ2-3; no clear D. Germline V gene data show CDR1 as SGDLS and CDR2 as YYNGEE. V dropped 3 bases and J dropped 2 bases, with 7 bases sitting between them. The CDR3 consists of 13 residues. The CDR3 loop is CASSGHNTDTQYF. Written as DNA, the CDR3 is TGTGCCAGCAGCGGCCACAACACAGATACGCAGTATTTT.

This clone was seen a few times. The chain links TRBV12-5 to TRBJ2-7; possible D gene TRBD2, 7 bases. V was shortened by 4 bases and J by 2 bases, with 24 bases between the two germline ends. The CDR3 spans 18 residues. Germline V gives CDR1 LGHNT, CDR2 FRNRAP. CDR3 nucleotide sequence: TGTGCTAGTGGTTACGAGGGGGGGAACCGACAAATAACCTACGAGCAGTACTTC. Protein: CASGYEGGNRQITYEQYF. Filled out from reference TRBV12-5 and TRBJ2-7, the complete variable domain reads DARVTQTPRHKVTEMGQEVTMRCQPILGHNTVFWYRQTMMQGLELLAYFRNRAPLDDSGMPKDRFSAEMPDATLATLKIQPSEPRDSAVYFCASGYEGGNRQITYEQYFGPGTRLTVT.

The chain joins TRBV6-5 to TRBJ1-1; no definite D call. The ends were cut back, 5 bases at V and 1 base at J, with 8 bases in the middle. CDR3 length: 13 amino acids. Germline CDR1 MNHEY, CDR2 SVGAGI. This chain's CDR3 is CASSTPGNTEAFF. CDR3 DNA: TGTGCCAGCAGTACCCCGGGGAACACTGAAGCTTTCTTT.

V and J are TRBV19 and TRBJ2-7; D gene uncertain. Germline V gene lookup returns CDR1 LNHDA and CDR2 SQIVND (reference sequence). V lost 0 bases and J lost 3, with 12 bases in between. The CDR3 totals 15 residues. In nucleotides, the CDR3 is TGTGCCAGTAGTATAGAAAGGCGGAGCATCTACGAGCAGTACTTC. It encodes CASSIERRSIYEQYF.

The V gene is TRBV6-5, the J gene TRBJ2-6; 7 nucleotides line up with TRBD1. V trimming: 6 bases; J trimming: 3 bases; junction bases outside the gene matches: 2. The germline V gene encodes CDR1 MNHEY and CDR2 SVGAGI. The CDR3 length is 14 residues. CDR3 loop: CASRRQGGANVLTF. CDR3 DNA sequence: TGTGCCAGCAGAAGACAGGGTGGGGCCAACGTCCTGACTTTC.